The 22 T cell receptor beta chains in this list originate from one sample, sequenced in a study of cytotoxic CD8 clonotypes in ibrutinib-treated CLL. TCRdb keeps only in-frame clones here, not all; method: immunoSEQ multiplex PCR. The sample holds roughly 56,000 clones; less than 75% are singletons and the top ten take around 42%. The source material was PBMCs, sampled after 12 months of ibrutinib treatment. The receptors here all came from a human donor with chronic lymphocytic leukemia.

The V call is TRBV6-5, the J call TRBJ2-5; D may match TRBD1 or TRBD2 (5 bases each). This CDR3 has 13 amino acids. V was clipped by 8 bases and J by 5 bases, with 15 bases between them. The germline V gene has CDR1 MNHEY and CDR2 SVGAGI. The CDR3 coding sequence is TGTGCCAGCGCATTAAGGGGCGGGGAGACCCAGTACTTC. Encoded protein: CASALRGGETQYF.

The chain uses TRBV6-5 and TRBJ1-1; 7 positions agree with TRBD1. Germline V gives CDR1 MNHEY, CDR2 SVGAGI. The CDR3 sequence is 12 residues long. V lost 7 bases and J lost 3; bases outside the gene matches: 2. The chain's CDR3 is CASTRGDTEAFF. CDR3 coding DNA: TGTGCCAGCACCAGGGGGGACACTGAAGCTTTCTTT.

This chain connects TRBV9 to TRBJ2-2, with TRBD2 as a possible D gene (6 bases). Germline values: CDR1 SGDLS, CDR2 YYNGEE. V lost 0 bases, J lost 3 bases, and 15 bases lay in between. The CDR3 length is 17 residues. This chain's CDR3 is CASSVVGDSRYTGELFF. In DNA form, the CDR3 reads TGTGCCAGCAGCGTAGTCGGGGACTCCCGGTACACCGGGGAGCTGTTTTTT.

The rearrangement uses TRBV28 and TRBJ2-7, with TRBD2 matching 10 bases. The germline V gene has CDR1 MDHEN and CDR2 SYDVKM. The CDR3 spans 17 residues. V lost 2 bases, J lost 2 bases, and 9 bases stayed unmatched. The CDR3 here is CASSLDFRTSGPYEQYF. The CDR3 coding sequence is TGTGCCAGCAGTTTAGATTTCAGGACTAGCGGACCCTACGAGCAGTACTTC.

This clone was counted once. This chain connects TRBV7-2 to TRBJ1-1; D might be TRBD1 (5 bases). Germline-derived CDR1 and CDR2 are SGHTA and FQGNSA. CDR3 length equals 15 residues. Trimming stripped 5 bases from V and 3 bases from J, with 16 bases between. Written as DNA, the CDR3 is TGTGCCAGCAGCGACGACAGTTTCTTTGACACTGAAGCTTTCTTT. Protein: CASSDDSFFDTEAFF.

This sequence joins TRBV9 and TRBJ2-1; D perhaps matches TRBD2 (5 bases). The CDR3 is 17 amino acids. Trimming stripped 3 bases from V and 0 bases from J, with 16 bases between. Germline assignment: CDR1 SGDLS and CDR2 YYNGEE. The CDR3 DNA sequence: TGTGCCAGCAGCGCCGTAAGCGGACCTGGCTCCTACAATGAGCAGTTCTTC. This translates into CASSAVSGPGSYNEQFF. The variable domain in full, with the rest retrieved from reference TRBV9 and TRBJ2-1, is DSGVTQTPKHLITATGQRVTLRCSPRSGDLSVYWYQQSLDQGLQFLIQYYNGEERAKGNILERFSAQQFPDLHSELNLSSLELGDSALYFCASSAVSGPGSYNEQFFGPGTRLTVL.

This chain connects TRBV28 to TRBJ2-7; 15 nucleotides line up with TRBD2. The CDR3 sequence is 14 residues long. The germline V gene has CDR1 MDHEN and CDR2 SYDVKM. V shed 5 bases and J 11 bases; nucleotides not matched to a gene: 7. The CDR3 DNA follows: TGTGCCAGCAGTCCCAGGACTAGCGGGAGGGCGGAGTACTTC. Translated: CASSPRTSGRAEYF.

V gene TRBV6-1 combines with J gene TRBJ1-2, with D maybe TRBD1 (5 bases). The CDR3 spans 14 residues. The V end lost 0 bases, the J end lost 2 bases, and 7 bases lay between the germline ends. Germline CDR1 reads MNHNS; CDR2 reads SASEGT. The CDR3: CASSEAPGNYGYTF. As DNA, the CDR3 is TGTGCCAGCAGTGAAGCGCCAGGGAACTATGGCTACACCTTC.

The rearrangement links TRBV7-9 to TRBJ2-7; D may be TRBD1 (6 bases). Deletions cut 4 bases from V and 5 bases from J, with 27 bases between. The CDR3 has 18 residues. Germline V gives CDR1 SEHNR, CDR2 FQNEAQ (reference sequence). This CDR3 is CASSSTPLIGTLTNEQYF. Here the CDR3 DNA reads TGTGCCAGCAGCTCGACCCCCCTTATAGGGACACTGACTAACGAGCAGTACTTC.

V usage is TRBV6-1 and J usage is TRBJ1-3; TRBD1 might be the D (5 bases). Germline V gene sequence: CDR1 MNHNS, CDR2 SASEGT. The CDR3 has 13 amino acids. V was cut by 9 bases and J by 0 bases, with 9 bases left in between. CDR3 nucleotide sequence: TGTGCCAGTCGACAGTTCTCTGGAAACACCATATATTTT. Its protein product is CASRQFSGNTIYF.

This clone was seen once. This chain uses TRBV5-4 with TRBJ2-7; D may be TRBD1 (6 bases). Trimming cost V 2 bases and J 6 bases, with 12 bases left between them. The V gene's germline CDR1 is SGHNT and CDR2 YYREEE (reference sequence). The CDR3 spans 13 residues. The DNA of the CDR3 is TGTGCCAGCAGCTTTGGGGGCTTCTCCGAGCAGTACTTC. It specifies CASSFGGFSEQYF.

The sample holds a few counts of this clone. The chain couples TRBV28 to TRBJ2-7, with TRBD1 matching 10 bases. From germline, CDR1 is MDHEN and CDR2 SYDVKM. The V segment lost 8 bases and the J segment 3 bases; nucleotides outside the gene matches: 7. This CDR3 is 14 amino acids long. The CDR3 here is CASHTGTGDYEQYF. CDR3 nucleotides: TGTGCCAGCCACACTGGGACAGGGGACTACGAGCAGTACTTC.

This clone was picked up a small number of times. The chain uses TRBV29-1 and TRBJ2-7, with 7 bases identical to TRBD1. J was trimmed by 1 base and V by 6 bases; bases with no gene match: 9. This CDR3 region has 14 residues. Germline assignment: CDR1 SQVTM and CDR2 ANQGSEA. In nucleotides, the CDR3 is TGCAGCGTGTGGACAGGAATTGAGTCCTACGAGCAGTACTTC. It codes for CSVWTGIESYEQYF.

V gene TRBV2 combines with J gene TRBJ2-7; the match to TRBD2 covers 11 bases. Germline V CDR1 and CDR2: SNHLY, FYNNEI. J lost 2 bases, V lost 8 bases, and 5 bases had no gene match. The CDR3 is 14 amino acids. CDR3 sequence reads: CASALAGGTYEQYF. The CDR3 nucleotides read TGTGCCAGCGCCCTAGCGGGGGGAACCTACGAGCAGTACTTC.

This clone has only a few counts. The V gene is TRBV20-1, the J gene TRBJ1-2; unclear D gene. Germline V gives CDR1 DFQATT, CDR2 SNEGSKA (reference sequence). The CDR3 runs 10 residues. CDR3 in amino acids: CRARQSGYTF. For the CDR3, the DNA is TGCAGAGCAAGGCAGTCTGGCTACACCTTC.

The rearrangement uses TRBV6-6 and TRBJ2-3; 11 nucleotides align to TRBD2. CDR3 length: 16 amino acids. The J segment lost 6 bases and the V segment lost 4 bases, leaving 9 bases of the junction unmatched. Germline assignment: CDR1 MNHNY and CDR2 SVGAGI (reference sequence). DNA for the CDR3: TGTGCCAGCAGTTTGATTCTAGCGGGAGGTTTGGATACGCAGTATTTT. Encoded protein: CASSLILAGGLDTQYF.

The genes are TRBV19 and TRBJ2-7; 9 bases match TRBD2. With V trimmed by 5 bases and J by 2 bases, 7 bases remained unmatched. The CDR3 consists of 15 residues. The V gene's germline CDR1 is LNHDA and CDR2 SQIVND (reference sequence). The CDR3 coding sequence is TGTGCCAGTAGTCCCGCTAGCGGGAAAACCTACGAGCAGTACTTC. It translates to CASSPASGKTYEQYF.

The rearrangement uses TRBV9 and TRBJ2-5; 7 positions agree with TRBD2. From germline, CDR1 is SGDLS and CDR2 YYNGEE. CDR3 length equals 16 residues. V lost 3 bases to trimming and J lost 3 bases; unmatched junction nucleotides: 11. This CDR3 is CASSAHGAGVEETQYF. CDR3 in DNA: TGTGCCAGCAGCGCCCATGGGGCGGGAGTTGAAGAGACCCAGTACTTC.

V is TRBV11-2 and J is TRBJ1-1, with D maybe TRBD1 (5 bases). CDR3 length: 14 amino acids. V lost 1 base to trimming and J lost 7 bases, with 13 bases between them. Germline V CDR1 and CDR2: SGHAT, FQNNGV. CDR3 bases: TGTGCCAGCAGCTTAGGGGGCGGGTTAGATGAAGCTTTCTTT. Translation gives CASSLGGGLDEAFF.

This rearrangement joins TRBV15 to TRBJ1-2; D gene uncertain. V lost 2 bases and J 2 bases, leaving 3 bases between the germline ends. The CDR3 runs 12 residues. Germline V gives CDR1 LNHNV, CDR2 YYDKDF (reference sequence). CDR3 residues: CATSRPNYGYTF. In nucleotides, the CDR3 is TGTGCCACCAGCAGACCGAACTATGGCTACACCTTC.

This clone was recorded a few times. The chain joins TRBV27 to TRBJ2-1; the D is unclear. Germline assignment: CDR1 MNHEY and CDR2 SMNVEV (reference sequence). This CDR3 comprises 14 residues. V gave up 0 bases and J gave up 3 bases, with 6 bases separating them. CDR3: CASSLSGFYNEQFF. The CDR3 DNA reads as TGTGCCAGCAGTTTATCCGGGTTCTACAATGAGCAGTTCTTC.

This chain connects TRBV28 to TRBJ2-1; D might be TRBD1 or TRBD2, each matching 5 bases. Germline V gives CDR1 MDHEN, CDR2 SYDVKM. The CDR3 has 14 residues. With 8 bases removed from V and 8 bases from J, the gap between germline ends came to 19 bases. The CDR3 nucleotides read TGTGCCAGCGCAGAGGGGATGCTAGGCGATGAGCAGTTCTTC. Protein product: CASAEGMLGDEQFF.